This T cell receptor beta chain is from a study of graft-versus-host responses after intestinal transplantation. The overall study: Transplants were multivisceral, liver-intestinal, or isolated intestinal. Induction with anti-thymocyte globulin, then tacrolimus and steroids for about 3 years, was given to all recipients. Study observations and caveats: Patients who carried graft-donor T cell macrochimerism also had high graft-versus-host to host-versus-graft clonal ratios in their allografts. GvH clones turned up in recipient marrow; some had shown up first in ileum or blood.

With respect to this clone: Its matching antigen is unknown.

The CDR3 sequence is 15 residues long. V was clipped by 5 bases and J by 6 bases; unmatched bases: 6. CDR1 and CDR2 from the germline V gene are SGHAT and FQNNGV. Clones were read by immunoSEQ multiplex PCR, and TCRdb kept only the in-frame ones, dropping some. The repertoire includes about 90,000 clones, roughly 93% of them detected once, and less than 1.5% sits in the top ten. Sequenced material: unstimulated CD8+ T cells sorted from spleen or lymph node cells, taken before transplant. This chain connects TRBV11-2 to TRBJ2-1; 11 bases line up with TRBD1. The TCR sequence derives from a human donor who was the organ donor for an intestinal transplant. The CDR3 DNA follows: TGTGCCAGCAGCCCGGACAGGGGGCGCTTCAATGAGCAGTTCTTC. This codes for CASSPDRGRFNEQFF.